These 20 T cell receptor beta chains originate from one sample sequenced in a study of cytomegalovirus exposure and HLA in healthy donors. PCR used 60 Vbeta primers and 13 Jbeta primers. Repertoires were generated with immunoSEQ multiplex PCR, while TCRdb's copy carries only in-frame clones and drops some. Among around 160,000 clones listed, about four fifths were seen once. Material: PBMCs. The receptors derive from a male donor in good health and CMV-seropositive.

The rearrangement links TRBV9 to TRBJ1-1, with 9 bases that match TRBD1. CDR1 and CDR2 (germline): SGDLS, YYNGEE. V gave up 5 bases and J gave up 1 base; unmatched junction bases: 9. This CDR3 spans 16 amino acids. The CDR3 loop is CASSAGVGQGNTEAFF. DNA for the CDR3: TGTGCCAGCAGTGCGGGGGTGGGACAGGGGAACACTGAAGCTTTCTTT.

This chain joins TRBV5-1 and TRBJ1-3; a weak D match, TRBD1 (5 bases). Trimming removed 0 bases at V and 3 bases at J, with 10 bases between. The CDR3 is made up of 15 amino acids. CDR1 is SGHRS, CDR2 YFSETQ, per germline. CDR3 region: CASSLVGGDGNTIYF. DNA for the CDR3: TGCGCCAGCAGCTTGGTAGGAGGGGATGGAAACACCATATATTTT.

The chain combines TRBV2 with TRBJ2-1, with 10 bases identical to TRBD2. Germline CDR1 SNHLY, CDR2 FYNNEI. V gave up 6 bases and J gave up 9 bases; unmatched junction bases: 14. The CDR3 covers 16 residues. CDR3 region: CASRSLGSGRGGEQFF. The CDR3 region has the DNA TGTGCCAGCAGGTCACTGGGAAGCGGGAGGGGTGGTGAGCAGTTCTTC.

The rearrangement links TRBV15 to TRBJ2-5, with 7 bases lining up with TRBD1. Germline CDR1 is LNHNV and CDR2 is YYDKDF (reference sequence). J was trimmed by 2 bases and V by 5 bases; bases with no gene match: 2. The CDR3 is 13 amino acids. The CDR3, as DNA: TGTGCCACCAGCGGACAGGCGCAAGAGACCCAGTACTTC. This sequence encodes CATSGQAQETQYF.

This chain uses TRBV4-1 with TRBJ1-4; D call uncertain. The CDR3 consists of 15 residues. V was clipped by 2 bases and J by 10 bases, with 17 bases between them. Germline CDR1 MGHRA, CDR2 YSYEKL. The CDR3 loop reads CASSQTAGGLVKLFF. The CDR3 bases are TGCGCCAGCAGCCAAACGGCAGGAGGTTTAGTAAAACTGTTTTTT.

The rearrangement links TRBV7-9 to TRBJ1-5; 7 bases are shared with TRBD1. There are 15 residues in the CDR3. CDR1 SEHNR and CDR2 FQNEAQ come from the germline V gene (reference sequence). V was clipped by 5 bases and J by 2 bases; unmatched bases: 6. CDR3 in amino acids: CASSASGTGNQPQHF. CDR3 sequence (DNA): TGTGCCAGCAGCGCTAGCGGGACAGGCAATCAGCCCCAGCATTTT.

This clone has just one count. CDR3: CASSTPGQGNLNTEAFF. Here the CDR3 DNA reads TGTGCCAGCAGCACTCCGGGACAGGGAAATTTGAACACTGAAGCTTTCTTT. The chain recombines TRBV9 with TRBJ1-1, with 9 bases matching TRBD1. CDR1 is SGDLS, CDR2 YYNGEE, per germline. The CDR3 is 17 amino acids. Germline trimming cut 4 bases from V and 0 bases from J; bases unmatched to any gene: 10.

The V gene is TRBV10-2, the J gene TRBJ2-3, with a tentative D call TRBD2 (5 bases). Germline CDR1 is WSHSY and CDR2 is SAAADI. V was shortened by 3 bases and J by 2 bases, with 12 bases between the two germline ends. CDR3 size: 15 residues. The CDR3 DNA follows: TGCGCCAGCAGTGAAGGAAGGAGGACCACAGATACGCAGTATTTT. As protein: CASSEGRRTTDTQYF.

J is TRBJ1-5 and V is TRBV7-2; TRBD1 agrees at 9 bases. The CDR3 has 18 amino acids. With V trimmed by 5 bases and J by 5 bases, 16 bases remained unmatched. Germline V CDR1 and CDR2: SGHTA, FQGNSA. The CDR3 sequence: CASSKGQGLPSVDQPQHF. DNA for the CDR3: TGTGCCAGCAGCAAGGGACAGGGTCTCCCCTCAGTGGATCAGCCCCAGCATTTT.

This chain links TRBV19 with TRBJ1-5; D is unresolved. Germline CDR1 is LNHDA and CDR2 is SQIVND (reference sequence). The V and J ends lost 7 bases and 6 bases respectively, with 16 bases between them. This CDR3 has 14 amino acids. The CDR3 is CASNEVYLGQPQHF. CDR3 nucleotides: TGTGCCAGTAACGAGGTCTACCTCGGTCAGCCCCAGCATTTT.

The chain has TRBV27 and TRBJ1-1, with TRBD1 identical over 12 bases. The CDR3 has 17 residues. J gave up 4 bases and V 0 bases, and 6 bases lay outside the gene matches. The germline V gene has CDR1 MNHEY and CDR2 SMNVEV (reference sequence). Here the CDR3 DNA reads TGTGCCAGCAGTTTATCGGGACAGGGGGCGTCGGGCACTGAAGCTTTCTTT. Its protein product is CASSLSGQGASGTEAFF.

J is TRBJ2-7 and V is TRBV28; 11 positions match TRBD2. This CDR3 region has 17 residues. V gave up 5 bases and J gave up 4 bases; unmatched junction bases: 13. Germline assignment: CDR1 MDHEN and CDR2 SYDVKM. The CDR3: CASSPRQGLAVLYEQYF. The CDR3 DNA follows: TGTGCCAGCAGTCCGAGACAGGGACTAGCGGTCCTTTACGAGCAGTACTTC.

The chain employs TRBV15 and TRBJ2-7; 13 bases fit TRBD2. This CDR3 is built from 15 residues. J gave up 4 bases and V 5 bases, and 5 bases lay outside the gene matches. Germline V CDR1 and CDR2: LNHNV, YYDKDF (reference sequence). The CDR3 loop is CATSRGLAGEYEQYF. CDR3 coding DNA: TGTGCCACCAGCCGAGGACTAGCGGGAGAGTACGAGCAGTACTTC.

This clone was counted ten times or more. The rearrangement links TRBV10-3 to TRBJ1-1; TRBD1 agrees at 9 bases. Germline V CDR1 and CDR2: ENHRY, SYGVKD. J gave up 5 bases and V 11 bases, and 9 bases lay outside the gene matches. The CDR3 is 13 amino acids. For the CDR3, the DNA is TGTGCCGGGTCGACAGGGGGTTCGACTGAAGCTTTCTTT. Amino acids: CAGSTGGSTEAFF.

Concerning this clone itself: The junction shows a germline mismatch at one end, possibly a read error. The chain couples TRBV9 to TRBJ2-6, with D perhaps matching TRBD1 (5 bases). The length of the CDR3 is 17 residues. Germline-derived CDR1 and CDR2 are SGDLS and YYNGEE. CDR3 sequence (DNA): TGTGCCAGCAGCGTAGCTCCCATGGGCTCTGGGGCCAACGGCCTGACTTTC. Its translation: CASSVAPMGSGANGLTF.

DNA for the CDR3: TGTGCCAGCTCACCCCAGGGAGGAGAGACCCAGTACTTC. Translating gives CASSPQGGETQYF. The V call is TRBV18, the J call TRBJ2-5; D perhaps matches TRBD2 (6 bases). This CDR3 spans 13 amino acids. V was cut by 3 bases and J by 4 bases, with 9 bases left in between. CDR1 is KGHSH, CDR2 LQKENI, per germline.

The chain joins TRBV2 to TRBJ1-5; tentative D call: TRBD1 (6 bases). This CDR3 comprises 14 residues. Trimming removed 2 bases at V and 7 bases at J, with 12 bases between. The germline CDR1 and CDR2 sequences are SNHLY and FYNNEI. This CDR3 reads CASSEFGTRQPQHF. The CDR3 DNA reads as TGTGCCAGCAGTGAATTCGGGACAAGGCAGCCCCAGCATTTT.

J is TRBJ1-4 and V is TRBV5-4; a weak D match, TRBD1 (5 bases). V lost 5 bases, J lost 12 bases, and 23 bases lay in between. The CDR3 runs 15 residues. Germline CDR1 is SGHNT and CDR2 is YYREEE (reference sequence). The DNA for the CDR3 is TGTGCCAGCAGTGGGGCAGGCGCGGCCGGGGGGGAACTGTTTTTT. Encoded protein: CASSGAGAAGGELFF.

This clone was seen more than once but under ten times. The chain employs TRBV7-2 and TRBJ2-2; 7 bases agree with TRBD2. Trimming took 4 bases from V and 4 from J; bases not matched to a gene: 9. This CDR3 has 16 residues. Germline V CDR1 and CDR2: SGHTA, FQGNSA. CDR3 amino acids: CASSSDLRLATGELFF. The CDR3 nucleotides are TGTGCCAGCAGCTCGGATCTAAGACTAGCCACCGGGGAGCTGTTTTTT.

J is TRBJ1-4 and V is TRBV2; D perhaps matches TRBD1 (5 bases). The CDR3 length is 13 residues. V was shortened by 7 bases and J by 6 bases, with 12 bases between the two germline ends. Germline V gene sequence: CDR1 SNHLY, CDR2 FYNNEI. CDR3 bases: TGTGCCAGCATCGGAGGGGAGGATGAAAAACTGTTTTTT. Protein product: CASIGGEDEKLFF.